What follows are 8 T cell receptor beta chains derived from one specimen sequenced in a study of T-cell reconstitution after alpha-beta-depleted transplantation in children. Unique molecular identifiers were incorporated into the prepared TCRbeta library. TCRdb fed the PCR reads into MiXCR, producing one record per CDR3 protein. The sample has about 480,000 distinct CDR3 sequences, around 12% seen once. This specimen consisted of PBMCs from the stem cell graft donor, obtained from the stem cell graft. These TCRs come from a human donor who donated a stem cell graft to a child with combined immunodeficiency.

V usage is TRBV13 and J usage is TRBJ2-7, with D tentatively TRBD1 (6 bases). The CDR3 is 11 residues long. Looked up from germline, CDR1 is PRHDT and CDR2 is FYEKMQ (reference sequence). The V end was cut by 5 bases, the J end by 6 bases, with 8 bases between. The CDR3 DNA reads as TGTGCCAGCAGCCAGGGGCCCGAGCAGTACTTC. It specifies CASSQGPEQYF.

To note about this clonotype: The DNA is omitted, as the CDR3 cannot be located on it reliably, and the CDR3 follows TCRdb's listing. The V and J genes are TRBV3-1 and TRBJ2-1. Counting both end residues, the CDR3 totals 12 amino acids. The germline V gene has CDR1 LGHDT and CDR2 YNNKEL (reference sequence). The chain's CDR3 is CASSNFGNEQFF.

This clonotype was picked up many times. The chain recombines TRBV20-1 with TRBJ2-1; 7 bases match TRBD2. The CDR3 spans 11 residues. The V gene end was trimmed by 3 bases and the J gene end by 8 bases; junction bases not matched to a gene: 1. Germline values: CDR1 DFQATT, CDR2 SNEGSKA (reference sequence). As DNA, the CDR3 is TGCAGTGCTAGCCGGGGGGATGAGCAGTTCTTC. It specifies CSASRGDEQFF.

This clonotype has a handful of counts. The genes are TRBV27 and TRBJ2-7, with TRBD2 matching over 10 bases. This CDR3 contains 15 residues. The trim removed 3 bases at V and 2 bases at J, leaving 4 bases unmatched. The germline gives CDR1 MNHEY, CDR2 SMNVEV (reference sequence). In DNA form, the CDR3 reads TGTGCCAGCAGTTTTTGGACTAGCGGCCCCTACGAGCAGTACTTC. This encodes CASSFWTSGPYEQYF.

The genes are TRBV7-6 and TRBJ2-5, with 13 nucleotides matching TRBD2. J lost 5 bases, V lost 5 bases, and 8 bases had no gene match. The CDR3 spans 16 residues. Germline V gene data show CDR1 as SGHVS and CDR2 as FNYEAQ. The CDR3 here is CASSPLLAGGLETQYF. The CDR3 coding sequence is TGTGCCAGCAGCCCCTTACTAGCGGGGGGGCTCGAGACCCAGTACTTC.

This clonotype was observed at least ten times. The V and J genes are TRBV6-5 and TRBJ2-7; 9 positions match TRBD2. J gave up 2 bases and V 7 bases, and 12 bases lay outside the gene matches. Germline V lookup: CDR1 MNHEY, CDR2 SVGAGI. The CDR3 extends over 16 amino acids. The CDR3 DNA follows: TGTGCCAGCACTCCTCACCGGTCTAGCGGGACCTACGAGCAGTACTTC. It yields the protein CASTPHRSSGTYEQYF.

In this sample, this clonotype turned up a few times. DNA of the CDR3: TGCAGCGTTGGTGCTAGCGGGAGCGGAGAGACCCAGTACTTC. Translating it yields CSVGASGSGETQYF. The V and J genes are TRBV29-1 and TRBJ2-5, with 10 positions matching TRBD2. CDR1 and CDR2 from the germline V gene are SQVTM and ANQGSEA. The CDR3 sequence is 14 residues long. V trimming: 4 bases; J trimming: 4 bases; junction bases outside the gene matches: 6.

There are a few counts of this clonotype. In DNA form, the CDR3 reads TGCGCCAGCAGTCTCGGGGGGGAAAGAGGCACAGATACGCAGTATTTT. Its translation is CASSLGGERGTDTQYF. V and J are TRBV5-1 and TRBJ2-3; 8 positions agree with TRBD2. The germline gives CDR1 SGHRS, CDR2 YFSETQ. CDR3 length: 16 amino acids. V shed 5 bases, J shed 1 base, and the junction held 9 bases outside the gene matches. The variable domain in full, completed from reference TRBV5-1 and TRBJ2-3, reads KAGVTQTPRYLIKTRGQQVTLSCSPISGHRSVSWYQQTPGQGLQFLFEYFSETQRNKGNFPGRFSGRQFSNSRSEMNVSTLELGDSALYLCASSLGGERGTDTQYFGPGTRLTVL.